The TCR beta chain described here comes from a study of blood T cells in healthy people across ages. Findings of the study overall: It was the long-lived donors that had more naive CD4+ cells and higher diversity than aged donors. Considered underestimates were the diversity estimates obtained from one million T cells. Across samples, TCR beta diversity tracked strongly with naive T cell percentage.

Per germline, CDR1 SGHDT and CDR2 YYEEEE. The CDR3 is made up of 18 amino acids. J was trimmed by 3 bases and V by 4 bases; bases with no gene match: 11. The use of a sample-barcoded 5' primer and a J-beta primer mix characterized a second PCR of roughly 7 to 11 cycles. TCRdb independently ran MiXCR on the 5' RACE reads; one entry per CDR3 protein. The sample contains 870,000 or so distinct CDR3 sequences, around 30% of which appear only once. About this clonotype itself: Its antigen is not known.

The clonotype was recovered from a woman at least 80 years old in good health. The chain couples TRBV5-6 to TRBJ2-2; 11 positions match TRBD1. Specimen: blood. The CDR3 DNA reads as TGTGCCAGCAGCCCCGGGACAGGGGGGTATTCGGACACCGGGGAGCTGTTTTTT. Protein: CASSPGTGGYSDTGELFF.